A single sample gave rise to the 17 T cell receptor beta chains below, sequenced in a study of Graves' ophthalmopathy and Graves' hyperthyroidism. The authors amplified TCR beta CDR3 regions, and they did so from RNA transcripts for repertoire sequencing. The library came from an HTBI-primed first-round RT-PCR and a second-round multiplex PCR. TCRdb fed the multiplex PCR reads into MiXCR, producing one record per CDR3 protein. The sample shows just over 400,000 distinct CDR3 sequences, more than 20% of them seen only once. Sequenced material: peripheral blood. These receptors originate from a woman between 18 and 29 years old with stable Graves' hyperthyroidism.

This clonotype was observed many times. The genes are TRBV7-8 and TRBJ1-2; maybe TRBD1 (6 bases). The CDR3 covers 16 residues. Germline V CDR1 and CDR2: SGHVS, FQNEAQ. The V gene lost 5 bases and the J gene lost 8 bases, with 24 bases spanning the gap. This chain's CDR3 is CASSHIPGDNSLGYTF. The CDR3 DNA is TGTGCCAGCAGCCATATTCCCGGGGACAACTCCTTGGGCTACACCTTC. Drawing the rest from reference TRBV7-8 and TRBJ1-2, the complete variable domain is GAGVSQSPRYKVAKRGQDVALRCDPISGHVSLFWYQQALGQGPEFLTYFQNEAQLDKSGLPSDRFFAERPEGSVSTLKIQRTQQEDSAVYLCASSHIPGDNSLGYTFGSGTRLTVV.

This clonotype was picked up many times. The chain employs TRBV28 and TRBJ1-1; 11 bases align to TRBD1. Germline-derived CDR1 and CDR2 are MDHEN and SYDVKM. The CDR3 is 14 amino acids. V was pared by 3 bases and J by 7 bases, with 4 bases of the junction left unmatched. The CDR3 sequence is CASSLDRGLDEAFF. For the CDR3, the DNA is TGTGCCAGCAGTTTGGACAGGGGGCTTGATGAAGCTTTCTTT.

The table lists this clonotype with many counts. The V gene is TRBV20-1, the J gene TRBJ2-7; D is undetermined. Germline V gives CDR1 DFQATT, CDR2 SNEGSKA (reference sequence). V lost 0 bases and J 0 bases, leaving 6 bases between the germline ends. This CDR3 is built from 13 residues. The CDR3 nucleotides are TGCAGTGCTAGAGACAAGATCTCCTACGAGCAGTACTTC. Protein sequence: CSARDKISYEQYF.

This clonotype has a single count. The CDR3 DNA reads as TGTGCCAGCAGGAGCGGACAGGGATGGTATCAGCCCCAGCATTTT. This encodes CASRSGQGWYQPQHF. The chain uses TRBV27 and TRBJ1-5; TRBD1 matches at 8 bases. Germline V gene sequence: CDR1 MNHEY, CDR2 SMNVEV (reference sequence). Trimming at V came to 6 bases and at J to 5 bases, leaving 9 bases not matched to a gene. The CDR3 is made up of 15 amino acids.

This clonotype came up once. The DNA of the CDR3 is TGCAGTGCTAGAATCCCCGACAGGGACTATGGCTACACCTTC. Protein: CSARIPDRDYGYTF. The chain couples TRBV20-1 to TRBJ1-2; 7 bases are a match to TRBD1. The CDR3 contains 14 residues. The junction had 6 bases not matched to a gene; V was cut back by 2 bases and J by 3 bases. The germline V gene has CDR1 DFQATT and CDR2 SNEGSKA (reference sequence).

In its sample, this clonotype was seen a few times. Here the CDR3 reads CASSYTLDLAGETQYF. CDR3 in DNA: TGTGCCAGCAGCTACACTCTGGACCTCGCAGGGGAGACCCAGTACTTC. The chain links TRBV11-2 to TRBJ2-5, with D perhaps matching TRBD1 (5 bases). Trimming took off 4 bases at V and 5 bases at J, with 20 bases between the two ends. The CDR3 runs to 16 residues. Germline lookup yields CDR1 SGHAT and CDR2 FQNNGV. Full variable domain (outside the CDR3, taken from reference TRBV11-2 and TRBJ2-5): EAGVAQSPRYKIIEKRQSVAFWCNPISGHATLYWYQQILGQGPKLLIQFQNNGVVDDSQLPKDRFSAERLKGVDSTLKIQPAKLEDSAVYLCASSYTLDLAGETQYFGPGTRLLVL.

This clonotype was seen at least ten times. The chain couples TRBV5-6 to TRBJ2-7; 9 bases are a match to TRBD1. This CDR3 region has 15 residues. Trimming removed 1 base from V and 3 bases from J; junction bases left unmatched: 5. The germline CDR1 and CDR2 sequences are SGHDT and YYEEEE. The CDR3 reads CASSLSGQGFYEQYF. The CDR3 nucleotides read TGTGCCAGCAGCTTGTCGGGACAGGGCTTCTACGAGCAGTACTTC.

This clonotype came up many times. Here the CDR3 reads CASRSGLAGEQYF. CDR3 bases: TGTGCCAGCCGTTCTGGACTAGCTGGCGAGCAGTACTTC. The V call is TRBV12-3 or TRBV12-4, the J call TRBJ2-7; 8 bases fit TRBD2. V lost 8 bases and J lost 6; bases outside the gene matches: 9. This CDR3 has 13 amino acids.

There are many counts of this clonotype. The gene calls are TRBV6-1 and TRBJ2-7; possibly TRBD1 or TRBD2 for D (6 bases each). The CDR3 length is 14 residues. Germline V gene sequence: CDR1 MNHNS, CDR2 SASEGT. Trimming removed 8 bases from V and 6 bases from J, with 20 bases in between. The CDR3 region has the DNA TGTGCCAGCCGCAGGGACACCGGGGGTGTCGAGCAGTACTTC. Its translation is CASRRDTGGVEQYF.

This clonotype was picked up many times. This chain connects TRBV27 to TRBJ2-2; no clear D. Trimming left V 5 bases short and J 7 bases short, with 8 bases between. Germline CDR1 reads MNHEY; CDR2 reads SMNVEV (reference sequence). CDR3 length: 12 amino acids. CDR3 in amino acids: CASSPPLGELFF. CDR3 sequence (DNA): TGTGCCAGCAGTCCCCCTCTCGGGGAGCTGTTTTTT.

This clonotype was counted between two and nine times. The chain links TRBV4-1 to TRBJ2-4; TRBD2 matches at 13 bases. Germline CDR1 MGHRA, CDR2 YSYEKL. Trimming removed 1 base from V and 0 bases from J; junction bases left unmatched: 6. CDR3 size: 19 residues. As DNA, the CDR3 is TGCGCCAGCAGCCAAGGGAGGGGGACTAGCGGGGTAGCCAAAAACATTCAGTACTTC. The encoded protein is CASSQGRGTSGVAKNIQYF.

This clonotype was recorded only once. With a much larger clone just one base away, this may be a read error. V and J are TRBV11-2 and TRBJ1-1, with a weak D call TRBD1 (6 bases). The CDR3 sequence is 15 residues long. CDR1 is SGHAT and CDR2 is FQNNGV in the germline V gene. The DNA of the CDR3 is TGTGCCAGCAGCTTAGGTCCAACAGGGTCCACTGAAGCTTGCTTT. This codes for CASSLGPTGSTEACF.

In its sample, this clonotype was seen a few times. CDR3 in amino acids: CAWTRGGLQETQYF. Written as DNA, the CDR3 is TGTGCCTGGACCCGAGGGGGGTTACAAGAGACCCAGTACTTC. This sequence joins TRBV30 and TRBJ2-5, with D possibly being TRBD1 or TRBD2 (6 bases each). From germline, CDR1 is GTSNPN and CDR2 SVGIG (reference sequence). The CDR3 is made up of 14 amino acids. With 4 bases removed from V and 2 bases from J, the gap between germline ends came to 14 bases.

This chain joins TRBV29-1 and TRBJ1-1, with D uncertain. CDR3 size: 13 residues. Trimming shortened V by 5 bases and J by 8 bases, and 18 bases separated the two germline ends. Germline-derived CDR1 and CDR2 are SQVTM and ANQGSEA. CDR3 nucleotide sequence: TGCAGCGTTTCTTTAGGTCTACGAGGGGAAGCTTTCTTT. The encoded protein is CSVSLGLRGEAFF. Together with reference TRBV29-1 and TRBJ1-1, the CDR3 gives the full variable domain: SAVISQKPSRDICQRGTSLTIQCQVDSQVTMMFWYRQQPGQSLTLIATANQGSEATYESGFVIDKFPISRPNLTFSTLTVSNMSPEDSSIYLCSVSLGLRGEAFFGQGTRLTVV.

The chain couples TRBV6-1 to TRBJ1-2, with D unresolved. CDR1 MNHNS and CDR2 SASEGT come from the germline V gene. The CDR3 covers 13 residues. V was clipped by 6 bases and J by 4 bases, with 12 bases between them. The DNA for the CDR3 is TGTGCCAGCAGCCAACAGAGTATCTATGGCTACACCTTC. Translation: CASSQQSIYGYTF.

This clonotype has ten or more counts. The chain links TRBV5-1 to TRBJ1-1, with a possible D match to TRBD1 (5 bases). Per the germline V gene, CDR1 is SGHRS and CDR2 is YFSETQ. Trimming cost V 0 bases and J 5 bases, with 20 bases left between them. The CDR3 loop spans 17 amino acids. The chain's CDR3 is CASSLAWGIGIGTEAFF. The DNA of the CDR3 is TGCGCCAGCAGCTTGGCCTGGGGGATCGGAATTGGGACTGAAGCTTTCTTT.

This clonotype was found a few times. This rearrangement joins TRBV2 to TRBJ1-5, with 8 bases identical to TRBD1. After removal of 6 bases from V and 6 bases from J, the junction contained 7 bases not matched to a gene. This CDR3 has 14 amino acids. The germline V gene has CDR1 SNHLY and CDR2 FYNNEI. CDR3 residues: CASREQGDGQPQHF. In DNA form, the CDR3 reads TGTGCCAGCAGGGAACAGGGGGACGGTCAGCCCCAGCATTTT.